This T cell receptor (beta chain) was obtained from a study of CD8+ T cells in alopecia areata. Study-wide points: Unlike in mice, where it was clearer, TCR sharing across patients was less clear, possibly HLA-related. Scalp sample sequencing also detects resident alphabeta T cells of normal skin. Relative to normal scalp, lesional scalp, especially alopecia totalis/universalis, showed higher clonality.

T lymphocytes (CD4+ and CD8+) were sorted from PBMCs. As to this clone: What it binds is not known.

The length of the CDR3 is 17 residues. With 3 bases removed from V and 0 bases from J, the gap between germline ends came to 18 bases. The germline gives CDR1 SQVTM, CDR2 ANQGSEA. RNA extraction was followed by reverse transcription into cDNA, which acted as the sequencing template. Method: immunoSEQ multiplex PCR; TCRdb's copy keeps in-frame clones and lacks some. This sample has 120,000 to 150,000 clones, with 62% found just once. The source is a human donor in good health. The sequenced sample consisted of CD8+ T cells sorted from blood. The rearrangement uses TRBV29-1 and TRBJ2-1, with D uncertain. CDR3 region: CSVDGVVDGSSYNEQFF. DNA of the CDR3: TGCAGCGTTGATGGGGTTGTGGACGGCAGCTCCTACAATGAGCAGTTCTTC.